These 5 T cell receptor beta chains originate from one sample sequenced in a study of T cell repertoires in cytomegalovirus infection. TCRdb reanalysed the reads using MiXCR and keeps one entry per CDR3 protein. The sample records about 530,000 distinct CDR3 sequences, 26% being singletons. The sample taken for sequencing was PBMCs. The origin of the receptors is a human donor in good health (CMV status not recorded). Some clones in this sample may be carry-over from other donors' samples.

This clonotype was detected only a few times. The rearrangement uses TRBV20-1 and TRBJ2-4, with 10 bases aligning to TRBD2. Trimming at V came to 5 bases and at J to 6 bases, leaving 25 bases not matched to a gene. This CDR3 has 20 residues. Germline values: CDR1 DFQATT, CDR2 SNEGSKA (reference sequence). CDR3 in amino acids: CSAPARMQREGRRWLNIQYF. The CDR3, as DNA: TGCAGTGCTCCAGCTAGGATGCAGCGGGAGGGCCGAAGGTGGCTAAACATTCAGTACTTC.

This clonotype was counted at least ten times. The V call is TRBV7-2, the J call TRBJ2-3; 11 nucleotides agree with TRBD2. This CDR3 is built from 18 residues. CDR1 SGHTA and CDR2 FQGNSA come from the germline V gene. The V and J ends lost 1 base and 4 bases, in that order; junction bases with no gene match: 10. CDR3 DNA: TGTGCCAGCAGCTTAGGTAGCGGGAGGGCCAGTCTATCAGATACGCAGTATTTT. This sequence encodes CASSLGSGRASLSDTQYF.

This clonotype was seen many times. CDR3: CASSTGPYSNQPQHF. CDR3 nucleotides: TGTGCCAGCAGCACCGGCCCTTATAGCAATCAGCCCCAGCATTTT. The chain recombines TRBV7-6 with TRBJ1-5; D is ambiguous. The V gene's germline CDR1 is SGHVS and CDR2 FNYEAQ. This CDR3 comprises 15 residues. V lost 5 bases to trimming and J lost 0 bases, with 11 bases between them.

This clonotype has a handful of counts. The CDR3 nucleotides read TGTGCCAGCAAATCGCAGTGGGGGGCAGGGGAAAGCTACAATGAGCAGTTCTTC. Amino acid sequence: CASKSQWGAGESYNEQFF. The chain links TRBV6-2 or TRBV6-3 to TRBJ2-1, with D perhaps assigned TRBD1 or TRBD2 (6 bases each). The CDR3 runs 18 residues. Trimming took off 7 bases at V and 3 bases at J, with 25 bases between the two ends. CDR1 is MNHEY and CDR2 is SVGEGT in the germline V gene.

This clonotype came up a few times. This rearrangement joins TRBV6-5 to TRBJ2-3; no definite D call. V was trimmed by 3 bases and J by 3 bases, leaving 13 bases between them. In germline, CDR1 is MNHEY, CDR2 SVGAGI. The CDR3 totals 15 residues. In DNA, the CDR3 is TGTGCCAGCAGTTATGGTTCTCCCTCGACAGATACGCAGTATTTT. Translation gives CASSYGSPSTDTQYF.